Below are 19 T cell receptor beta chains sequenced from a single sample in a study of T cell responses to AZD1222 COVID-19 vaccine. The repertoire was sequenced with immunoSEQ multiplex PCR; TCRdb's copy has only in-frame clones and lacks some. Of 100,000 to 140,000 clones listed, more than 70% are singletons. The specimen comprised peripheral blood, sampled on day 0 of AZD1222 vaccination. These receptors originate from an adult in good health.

The CDR3 DNA reads as TGTGCCAGCAGCTTAGCAGGAGCGGGAGTTAACAATGAGCAGTTCTTC. This gives the protein CASSLAGAGVNNEQFF. The chain uses TRBV7-2 and TRBJ2-1, with 8 bases that match TRBD2. The germline gives CDR1 SGHTA, CDR2 FQGNSA. The ends lost 0 bases at V and 5 bases at J; junction bases unmatched: 6. The CDR3 has 16 residues.

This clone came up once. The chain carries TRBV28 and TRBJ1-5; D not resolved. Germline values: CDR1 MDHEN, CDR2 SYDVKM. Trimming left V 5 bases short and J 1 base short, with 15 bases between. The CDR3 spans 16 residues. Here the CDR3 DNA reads TGTGCCAGCAGTCCCTCGAAGGGAATGAGCAATCAGCCCCAGCATTTT. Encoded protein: CASSPSKGMSNQPQHF.

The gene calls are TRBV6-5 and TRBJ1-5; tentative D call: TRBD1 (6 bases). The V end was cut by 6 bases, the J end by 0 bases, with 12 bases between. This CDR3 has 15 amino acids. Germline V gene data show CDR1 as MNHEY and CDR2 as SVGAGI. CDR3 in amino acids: CASRNHRDSNQPQHF. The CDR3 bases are TGTGCCAGCAGGAATCACAGGGATAGCAATCAGCCCCAGCATTTT.

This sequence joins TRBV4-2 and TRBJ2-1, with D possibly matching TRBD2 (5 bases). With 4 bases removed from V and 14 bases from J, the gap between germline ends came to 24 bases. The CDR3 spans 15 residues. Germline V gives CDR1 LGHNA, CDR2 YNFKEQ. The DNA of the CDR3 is TGTGCCAGCAGCCTGAGGCAACTGACGGGATGGGCGGAGTTCTTC. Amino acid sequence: CASSLRQLTGWAEFF.

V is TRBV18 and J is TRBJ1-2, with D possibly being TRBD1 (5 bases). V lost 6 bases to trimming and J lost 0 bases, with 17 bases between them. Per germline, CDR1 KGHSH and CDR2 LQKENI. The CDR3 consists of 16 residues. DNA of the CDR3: TGTGCCAGCTCTCAAGACACGGGGCGGACTAACTATGGCTACACCTTC. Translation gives CASSQDTGRTNYGYTF.

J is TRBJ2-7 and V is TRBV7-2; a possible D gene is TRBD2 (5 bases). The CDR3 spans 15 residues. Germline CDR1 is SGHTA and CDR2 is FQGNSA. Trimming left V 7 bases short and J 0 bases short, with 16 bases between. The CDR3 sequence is CASNLAFSSSYEQYF. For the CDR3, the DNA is TGTGCCAGCAATTTAGCGTTCTCCAGCTCCTACGAGCAGTACTTC.

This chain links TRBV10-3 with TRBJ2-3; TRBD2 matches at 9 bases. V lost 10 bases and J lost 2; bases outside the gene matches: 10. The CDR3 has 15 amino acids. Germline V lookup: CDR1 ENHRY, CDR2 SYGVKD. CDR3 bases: TGTGCCACCCGCCAGGCGGGAGGGATCACAGATACGCAGTATTTT. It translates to CATRQAGGITDTQYF.

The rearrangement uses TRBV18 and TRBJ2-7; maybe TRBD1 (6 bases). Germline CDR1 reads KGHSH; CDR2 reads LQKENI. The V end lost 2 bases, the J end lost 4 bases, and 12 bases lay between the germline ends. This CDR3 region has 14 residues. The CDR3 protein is CASSPVAGVYEQYF. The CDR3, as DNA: TGTGCCAGCTCACCAGTGGCAGGGGTTTACGAGCAGTACTTC.

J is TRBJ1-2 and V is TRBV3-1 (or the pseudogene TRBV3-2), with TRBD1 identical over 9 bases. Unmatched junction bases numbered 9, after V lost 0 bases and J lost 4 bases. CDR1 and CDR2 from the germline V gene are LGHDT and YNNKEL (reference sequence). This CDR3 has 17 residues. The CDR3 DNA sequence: TGTGCCAGCAGCCAAGAGAGGACAGGGGTTTTCCCCTATGGCTACACCTTC. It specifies CASSQERTGVFPYGYTF.

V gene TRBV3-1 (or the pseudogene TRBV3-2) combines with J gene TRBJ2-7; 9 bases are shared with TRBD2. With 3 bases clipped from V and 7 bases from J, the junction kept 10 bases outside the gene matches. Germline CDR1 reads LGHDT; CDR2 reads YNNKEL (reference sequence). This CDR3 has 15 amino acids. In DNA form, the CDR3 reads TGTGCCAGCAGCCAGGGGAGCGGGAGGATGGGGGAGCAGTACTTC. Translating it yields CASSQGSGRMGEQYF.

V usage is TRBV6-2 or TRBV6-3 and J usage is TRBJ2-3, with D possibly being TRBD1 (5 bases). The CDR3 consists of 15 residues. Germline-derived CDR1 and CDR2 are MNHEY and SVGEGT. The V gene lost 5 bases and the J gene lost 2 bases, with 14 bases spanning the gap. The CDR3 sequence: CASSPQAILTDTQYF. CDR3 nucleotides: TGTGCCAGCAGTCCACAGGCAATCCTCACAGATACGCAGTATTTT.

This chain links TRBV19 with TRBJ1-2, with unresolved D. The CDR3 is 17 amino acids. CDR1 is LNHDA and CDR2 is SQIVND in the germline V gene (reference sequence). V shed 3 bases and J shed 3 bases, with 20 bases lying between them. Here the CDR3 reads CASSIPFQLPPHYGYTF. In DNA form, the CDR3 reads TGTGCCAGTAGTATCCCTTTTCAGCTGCCCCCCCACTATGGCTACACCTTC.

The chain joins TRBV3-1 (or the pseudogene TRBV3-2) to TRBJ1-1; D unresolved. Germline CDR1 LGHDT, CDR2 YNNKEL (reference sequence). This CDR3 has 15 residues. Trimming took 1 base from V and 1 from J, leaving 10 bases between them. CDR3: CASSQVKAPNTEAFF. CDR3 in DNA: TGTGCCAGCAGCCAAGTTAAGGCTCCGAACACTGAAGCTTTCTTT.

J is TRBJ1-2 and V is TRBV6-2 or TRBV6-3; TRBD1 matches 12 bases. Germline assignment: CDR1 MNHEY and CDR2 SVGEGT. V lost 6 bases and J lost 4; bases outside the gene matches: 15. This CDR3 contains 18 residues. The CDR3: CASSNPPGQGAFFYGYTF. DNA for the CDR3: TGTGCCAGCAGCAACCCGCCGGGACAGGGGGCTTTTTTCTATGGCTACACCTTC.

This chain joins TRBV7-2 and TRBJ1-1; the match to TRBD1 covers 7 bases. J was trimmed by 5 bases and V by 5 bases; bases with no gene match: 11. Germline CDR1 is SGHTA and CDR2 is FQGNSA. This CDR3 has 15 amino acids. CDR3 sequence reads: CASSRKQGWGTEAFF. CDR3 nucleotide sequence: TGTGCCAGCAGCCGGAAACAGGGGTGGGGAACTGAAGCTTTCTTT. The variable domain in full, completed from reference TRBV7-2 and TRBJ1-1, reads GAGVSQSPSNKVTEKGKDVELRCDPISGHTALYWYRQSLGQGLEFLIYFQGNSAPDKSGLPSDRFSAERTGGSVSTLTIQRTQQEDSAVYLCASSRKQGWGTEAFFGQGTRLTVV.

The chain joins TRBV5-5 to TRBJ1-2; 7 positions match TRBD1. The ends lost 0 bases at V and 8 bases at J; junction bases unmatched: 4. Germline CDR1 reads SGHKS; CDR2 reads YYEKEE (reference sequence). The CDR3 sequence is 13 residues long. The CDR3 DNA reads TGTGCCAGCAGCTTGGAGGGGGCGGGAGGCTACACCTTC. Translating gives CASSLEGAGGYTF. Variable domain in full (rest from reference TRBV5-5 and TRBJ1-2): DAGVTQSPTHLIKTRGQQVTLRCSPISGHKSVSWYQQVLGQGPQFIFQYYEKEERGRGNFPDRFSARQFPNYSSELNVNALLLGDSALYLCASSLEGAGGYTFGSGTRLTVV.

The CDR3 DNA follows: TGTGCCAGCAGTACCGGGACAGCGAACACCGGGGAGCTGTTTTTT. This encodes CASSTGTANTGELFF. The chain combines TRBV6-5 with TRBJ2-2, with 7 bases identical to TRBD1. The germline gives CDR1 MNHEY, CDR2 SVGAGI. V lost 5 bases to trimming and J lost 0 bases; unmatched junction nucleotides: 3. The CDR3 is 15 amino acids.

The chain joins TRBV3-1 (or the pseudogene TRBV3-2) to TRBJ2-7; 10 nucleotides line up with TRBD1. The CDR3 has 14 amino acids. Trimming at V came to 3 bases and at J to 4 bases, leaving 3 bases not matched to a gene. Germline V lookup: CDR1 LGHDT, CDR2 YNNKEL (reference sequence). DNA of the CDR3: TGTGCCAGCAGCCATGGGACAGGGGCGTACGAGCAGTACTTC. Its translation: CASSHGTGAYEQYF.

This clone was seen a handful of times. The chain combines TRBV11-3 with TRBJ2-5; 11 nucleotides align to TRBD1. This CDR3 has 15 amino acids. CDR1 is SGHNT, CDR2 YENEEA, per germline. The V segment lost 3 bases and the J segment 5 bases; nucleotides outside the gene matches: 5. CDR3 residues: CASSFGQGALETQYF. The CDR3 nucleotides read TGTGCCAGCAGCTTTGGACAGGGGGCATTGGAGACCCAGTACTTC. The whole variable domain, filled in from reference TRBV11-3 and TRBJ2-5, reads EAGVVQSPRYKIIEKKQPVAFWCNPISGHNTLYWYLQNLGQGPELLIRYENEEAVDDSQLPKDRFSAERLKGVDSTLKIQPAELGDSAVYLCASSFGQGALETQYFGPGTRLLVL.